Each of the 27 T cell receptor beta chains below was sequenced from the same sample in a study of OX40 agonist ivuxolimab in advanced cancers. This table comes from immunoSEQ multiplex PCR, and its TCRdb copy is limited to in-frame clones, with some not included. The sample has more than 45,000 clones, 88% seen once; the top ten hold 5.5% to 8.5%. Specimen: CD4+ or CD8+ T cells sorted from blood, collected in a trial of the OX40 agonist ivuxolimab. These receptors were taken from an adult with an advanced solid tumor such as melanoma, head and neck, liver or kidney cancer.

This chain links TRBV1 with TRBJ2-1; the tabulated D call, TRBD2, remains unverified against the DNA. TRBV1 is a known pseudogene. The CDR3 spans 16 residues. CDR3 in amino acids: CTSSRLGEREANEQFF. In nucleotides, the CDR3 is TGCACCAGCAGCCGCCTGGGGGAGCGGGAGGCCAATGAGCAGTTCTTC.

V gene TRBV19 combines with J gene TRBJ1-2, with D hard to call. The germline gives CDR1 LNHDA, CDR2 SQIVND (reference sequence). CDR3 length: 14 amino acids. V lost 6 bases and J 4 bases, leaving 15 bases between the germline ends. The CDR3 spells CASRGRVSSYGYTF. The CDR3, as DNA: TGTGCCAGTAGGGGAAGGGTGTCAAGCTATGGCTACACCTTC.

The chain links TRBV28 to TRBJ1-2; D may be TRBD1 (5 bases). Germline CDR1 MDHEN, CDR2 SYDVKM. The CDR3 length is 15 residues. Trimming stripped 8 bases from V and 5 bases from J, with 21 bases between. CDR3 in amino acids: CASAEVHGGLYGYTF. The CDR3 nucleotides are TGTGCCAGCGCAGAAGTCCATGGGGGGTTGTATGGCTACACCTTC.

This chain uses TRBV9 with TRBJ1-2; 9 nucleotides align to TRBD1. J lost 0 bases, V lost 4 bases, and 4 bases had no gene match. The germline CDR1 and CDR2 sequences are SGDLS and YYNGEE. The CDR3 has 15 amino acids. CDR3 nucleotides: TGTGCCAGCAGCCAGGGACAGGGAGCTAACTATGGCTACACCTTC. This encodes CASSQGQGANYGYTF.

The chain carries TRBV10-1 and TRBJ2-4; 8 nucleotides align to TRBD1. The germline V gene has CDR1 WNHNN and CDR2 SYGVQD (reference sequence). V was clipped by 3 bases and J by 6 bases; unmatched bases: 7. The CDR3 has 15 amino acids. CDR3 sequence (DNA): TGCGCCAGCAGTGACCCCGGACAGGGTTTAAACATTCAGTACTTC. Translated: CASSDPGQGLNIQYF.

The DNA of the CDR3 is TGTGCCAGCAGCTTCAGGGATACGCAGTATTTT. Its translation: CASSFRDTQYF. This chain joins TRBV5-8 and TRBJ2-3; unclear D gene. With 2 bases removed from V and 6 bases from J, the gap between germline ends came to 4 bases. CDR3 length: 11 residues. CDR1 is SGHTS, CDR2 YDEGEE, per germline.

The V call is TRBV6-5, the J call TRBJ2-7; TRBD2 matches 11 bases. The CDR3 sequence is 15 residues long. V was clipped by 6 bases and J by 7 bases; unmatched bases: 11. Germline CDR1 reads MNHEY; CDR2 reads SVGAGI. The CDR3 here is CASSPRLAGLREQYF. The CDR3 DNA follows: TGTGCCAGCAGCCCTCGACTAGCGGGACTGCGGGAGCAGTACTTC.

The chain links TRBV5-4 to TRBJ2-1, with no clear D. V was trimmed by 3 bases and J by 7 bases, leaving 17 bases between them. CDR1 is SGHNT and CDR2 is YYREEE in the germline V gene (reference sequence). CDR3 length: 15 residues. The CDR3 DNA reads TGTGCCAGCAGCTGGGGTAGGGAACCCCTGAATGAGCAGTTCTTC. Translation gives CASSWGREPLNEQFF.

V and J are TRBV4-2 and TRBJ1-2; 12 nucleotides match TRBD1. This CDR3 comprises 16 residues. With V trimmed by 1 base and J by 5 bases, 5 bases remained unmatched. Germline CDR1 is LGHNA and CDR2 is YNFKEQ. The CDR3 DNA reads TGTGCCAGCAGCCAAGCGGGACAGGGGGCAGGGTATGGCTACACCTTC. This codes for CASSQAGQGAGYGYTF.

The chain recombines TRBV5-1 with TRBJ1-1; D perhaps matches TRBD1 (5 bases). Trimming left V 4 bases short and J 1 base short, with 11 bases between. This CDR3 is 14 amino acids long. Germline V gene lookup returns CDR1 SGHRS and CDR2 YFSETQ. The CDR3 DNA reads TGCGCCAGCAGCAGAATACAGGAGAACACTGAAGCTTTCTTT. Translation: CASSRIQENTEAFF.

This clone turned up a few times. The V gene is TRBV7-9, the J gene TRBJ2-5; 8 bases line up with TRBD2. The CDR3 is made up of 14 amino acids. Germline values: CDR1 SEHNR, CDR2 FQNEAQ (reference sequence). J gave up 5 bases and V 4 bases, and 6 bases lay outside the gene matches. The CDR3 protein is CASSYASGFETQYF. The DNA of the CDR3 is TGTGCCAGCAGCTACGCTAGCGGGTTCGAGACCCAGTACTTC. Together with reference TRBV7-9 and TRBJ2-5, the CDR3 gives the full variable domain: DTGVSQNPRHKITKRGQNVTFRCDPISEHNRLYWYRQTLGQGPEFLTYFQNEAQLEKSRLLSDRFSAERPKGSFSTLEIQRTEQGDSAMYLCASSYASGFETQYFGPGTRLLVL.

CDR3 nucleotides: TGTGCCAGCAGCTTAGCGGGGACAGGGTACGGGGAGCTGTTTTTT. Its translation is CASSLAGTGYGELFF. The chain carries TRBV7-2 and TRBJ2-2; 9 bases are a match to TRBD1. With 0 bases clipped from V and 7 bases from J, the junction kept 3 bases outside the gene matches. This CDR3 region has 15 residues. Germline V gene sequence: CDR1 SGHTA, CDR2 FQGNSA.

The chain has TRBV19 and TRBJ2-7, with D tentatively TRBD1 (7 bases). CDR3 size: 16 residues. The V and J ends lost 5 bases and 3 bases respectively, with 20 bases between them. CDR1 is LNHDA, CDR2 SQIVND, per germline (reference sequence). The CDR3 loop is CASSEYNRGGLYEQYF. The DNA for the CDR3 is TGTGCCAGTAGTGAATATAACAGGGGAGGCCTCTACGAGCAGTACTTC.

As to this clone: A read error may produce the germline difference seen at one junction end. Other DNA sequences in this specimen translate into the identical CDR3. The rearrangement uses TRBV30 and TRBJ1-1; D ambiguous. The germline gives CDR1 GTSNPN, CDR2 SVGIG (reference sequence). The CDR3 contains 13 residues. CDR3 region: CAWSVRGQTEAFF. CDR3 DNA sequence: TGTGCCTGGAGTGTGAGAGGTCAGACTGAAGCCTTCTTT.

The chain couples TRBV28 to TRBJ2-1; TRBD1 is a possible D gene (6 bases). Germline V gives CDR1 MDHEN, CDR2 SYDVKM. Trimming removed 5 bases from V and 8 bases from J, with 16 bases in between. The CDR3 has 14 amino acids. The CDR3 DNA reads as TGTGCCAGCAGTCCCGACAGGTTTCTGGATGAGCAGTTCTTC. This gives the protein CASSPDRFLDEQFF. The whole variable domain, filled in from reference TRBV28 and TRBJ2-1, reads DVKVTQSSRYLVKRTGEKVFLECVQDMDHENMFWYRQDPGLGLRLIYFSYDVKMKEKGDIPEGYSVSREKKERFSLILESASTNQTSMYLCASSPDRFLDEQFFGPGTRLTVL.

The count of this clone is one. The gene calls are TRBV28 and TRBJ2-7; TRBD2 is a possible D gene (6 bases). Germline V lookup: CDR1 MDHEN, CDR2 SYDVKM. CDR3 length: 15 residues. The V gene lost 6 bases and the J gene lost 3 bases, with 18 bases spanning the gap. The CDR3 bases are TGTGCCAGCAGCCGCAGCTGGAGGGTGCGCTACGAGCAGTACTTC. Translation: CASSRSWRVRYEQYF.

This chain joins TRBV28 and TRBJ2-3; TRBD2 matches 9 bases. This CDR3 is 15 amino acids long. V gave up 4 bases and J gave up 1 base; unmatched junction bases: 3. Germline V gene data show CDR1 as MDHEN and CDR2 as SYDVKM. CDR3 in DNA: TGTGCCAGCAGTTCCTTAGCGGGAGGCACAGATACGCAGTATTTT. Its translation: CASSSLAGGTDTQYF.

The chain is built from TRBV19 and TRBJ2-2; TRBD1 matches 9 bases. V lost 7 bases, J lost 5 bases, and 14 bases stayed unmatched. The CDR3 extends over 17 amino acids. Germline V gene lookup returns CDR1 LNHDA and CDR2 SQIVND (reference sequence). The CDR3, as DNA: TGTGCCAGTACCCTGACCGTCGGACAGGGGCGTACCGGGGAGCTGTTTTTT. This translates into CASTLTVGQGRTGELFF.

The chain uses TRBV6-5 and TRBJ1-2; a possible D gene is TRBD1 (5 bases). Germline CDR1 reads MNHEY; CDR2 reads SVGAGI. V lost 5 bases and J lost 4, with 11 bases in between. The CDR3 is 13 residues long. CDR3 region: CASSPDMRYGYTF. The CDR3 region has the DNA TGTGCCAGCAGTCCGGACATGCGCTATGGCTACACCTTC.

The CDR3 DNA is TGCGCCAGCAGCTCGGACAGGGCGAACACTGAAGCTTTCTTT. Its translation: CASSSDRANTEAFF. The chain uses TRBV5-1 and TRBJ1-1, with 8 bases fitting TRBD1. CDR1 and CDR2 (germline): SGHRS, YFSETQ. CDR3 length: 14 residues. J was trimmed by 1 base and V by 3 bases; bases with no gene match: 2.

V and J are TRBV11-3 and TRBJ2-3; D gene uncertain. Trimming took 5 bases from V and 1 from J, leaving 22 bases between them. CDR1 is SGHNT and CDR2 is YENEEA in the germline V gene. CDR3 length: 18 amino acids. CDR3 region: CASSPPAAVGPGTDTQYF. The CDR3 bases are TGTGCCAGCAGCCCGCCAGCTGCAGTGGGTCCGGGCACAGATACGCAGTATTTT.

This clone was picked up one time. V is TRBV18 and J is TRBJ2-5, with unresolved D. The V end was cut by 2 bases, the J end by 1 base, with 5 bases between. CDR1 is KGHSH and CDR2 is LQKENI in the germline V gene. The CDR3 runs 13 residues. The CDR3 is CASSPGTQETQYF. Written as DNA, the CDR3 is TGTGCCAGCTCACCAGGCACCCAAGAGACCCAGTACTTC.

This chain links TRBV14 with TRBJ2-1; the match to TRBD2 covers 7 bases. CDR3 length: 14 residues. The V segment lost 3 bases and the J segment 7 bases; nucleotides outside the gene matches: 6. In germline, CDR1 is SGHDN, CDR2 FVKESK. The CDR3 DNA sequence: TGTGCCAGCAGCCATGGACTAGTGCGGAATGAGCAGTTCTTC. Encoded protein: CASSHGLVRNEQFF.

V usage is TRBV20-1 and J usage is TRBJ2-1, with D hard to call. V lost 2 bases, J lost 6 bases, and 5 bases lay in between. Germline CDR1 reads DFQATT; CDR2 reads SNEGSKA (reference sequence). The CDR3 is made up of 11 amino acids. CDR3 DNA: TGCAGTGCTAGACAGGTCAATGAGCAGTTCTTC. Encoded protein: CSARQVNEQFF.

With respect to this clone: A junction end diverges from the germline sequence, so it may reflect a read error. The chain links TRBV30 to TRBJ2-3; D remains unclear. The CDR3 contains 13 residues. The germline CDR1 and CDR2 sequences are GTSNPN and SVGIG (reference sequence). The CDR3 here is CAWSVGSTYTQYF. DNA for the CDR3: TGTGCCTGGAGTGTAGGTAGCACATATACGCAGTATTTT.

The chain couples TRBV19 to TRBJ2-1; 7 bases are a match to TRBD2. The J segment lost 4 bases and the V segment lost 0 bases, leaving 3 bases of the junction unmatched. CDR1 is LNHDA, CDR2 SQIVND, per germline (reference sequence). The CDR3 spans 15 residues. DNA for the CDR3: TGTGCCAGTAGTATAGAGAGCGGGATATACAATGAGCAGTTCTTC. Translation gives CASSIESGIYNEQFF.

The chain uses TRBV7-2 and TRBJ2-5; TRBD1 agrees at 7 bases. Germline V gene sequence: CDR1 SGHTA, CDR2 FQGNSA. Trimming cost V 5 bases and J 4 bases; bases outside gene matches: 7. There are 14 residues in the CDR3. CDR3 nucleotide sequence: TGTGCCAGCAGCCGCTACAGGGGCGGAGAGACCCAGTACTTC. Amino acids: CASSRYRGGETQYF.